This entry lists 16 T cell receptor beta chains sequenced from one sample in a study of beta chain features in type 1 diabetes. Isolated RNA was reverse transcribed in full, so expressed TCRB transcripts were sequenced. Repertoires were generated with immunoSEQ multiplex PCR, while TCRdb's copy carries only in-frame clones and drops some. The top ten hold around 0.065% of the sample, which has about 470,000 clones, around 30% seen once. The sequencing input was naive CD4+ T cells from blood. The receptor source for this set is a man between 18 and 35 years old in good health.

The sample holds a few counts of this clone. This chain uses TRBV7-6 with TRBJ2-3; weak D call: TRBD2 (6 bases). The CDR3 contains 18 residues. The germline V gene has CDR1 SGHVS and CDR2 FNYEAQ. V dropped 2 bases and J dropped 0 bases, with 18 bases sitting between them. DNA of the CDR3: TGTGCCAGCAGCTTATTCGGGGGTAGCGGATCTAGCACAGATACGCAGTATTTT. It codes for CASSLFGGSGSSTDTQYF.

CDR3 bases: TGTGCCTGGAGTGTACTAGCGGGTCCAGATACGCAGTATTTT. Translating gives CAWSVLAGPDTQYF. The chain employs TRBV30 and TRBJ2-3; 9 nucleotides align to TRBD2. V was pared by 0 bases and J by 4 bases, with 2 bases of the junction left unmatched. The V gene's germline CDR1 is GTSNPN and CDR2 SVGIG (reference sequence). This CDR3 comprises 14 residues.

This sequence joins TRBV7-9 and TRBJ2-1; 8 bases map to TRBD2. The CDR3 runs to 16 residues. With V trimmed by 4 bases and J by 0 bases, 5 bases remained unmatched. Germline V gene lookup returns CDR1 SEHNR and CDR2 FQNEAQ (reference sequence). CDR3 sequence reads: CASSSKSGSSYNEQFF. The CDR3 region has the DNA TGTGCCAGCAGCTCAAAAAGCGGGAGCTCCTACAATGAGCAGTTCTTC.

The chain is built from TRBV30 and TRBJ1-3; TRBD1 is a possible D gene (6 bases). This CDR3 comprises 12 residues. Between the trimmed V and J ends, which lost 5 bases and 10 bases, there was a span of 15 bases. Germline loops: CDR1 GTSNPN, CDR2 SVGIG (reference sequence). The CDR3 is CAWGSTGSTIYF. The CDR3 DNA reads TGTGCCTGGGGCTCTACAGGGTCAACCATATATTTT.

The chain employs TRBV5-1 and TRBJ2-2, with 7 bases lining up with TRBD1. The CDR3 totals 15 residues. Per the germline V gene, CDR1 is SGHRS and CDR2 is YFSETQ. V was pared by 3 bases and J by 6 bases, with 8 bases of the junction left unmatched. CDR3 bases: TGCGCCAGCAGCTCGACAGGGCTTTCGTCCGGGGAGCTGTTTTTT. Its protein product is CASSSTGLSSGELFF.

J is TRBJ2-7 and V is TRBV12-5; TRBD1 matches 10 bases. The V segment lost 6 bases and the J segment 2 bases; nucleotides outside the gene matches: 4. Germline lookup yields CDR1 LGHNT and CDR2 FRNRAP. The CDR3 has 14 residues. The CDR3 is CASGPTGGPYEQYF. CDR3 nucleotides: TGTGCTAGTGGCCCGACAGGGGGCCCCTACGAGCAGTACTTC.

The V gene is TRBV10-3, the J gene TRBJ2-5, with 10 bases lining up with TRBD1. CDR1 is ENHRY, CDR2 SYGVKD, per germline. J lost 5 bases, V lost 6 bases, and 9 bases had no gene match. The CDR3 has 15 amino acids. The CDR3 spells CAISKDRGTSETQYF. The CDR3 nucleotides read TGTGCCATCAGCAAGGACAGGGGGACCTCGGAGACCCAGTACTTC.

The table lists this clone with a few counts. V and J are TRBV4-3 and TRBJ1-1; D unclear. Trimming shortened V by 4 bases and J by 1 base, and 10 bases separated the two germline ends. The CDR3 spans 14 residues. CDR1 and CDR2 from the germline V gene are LGHNA and YSLEER. CDR3 region: CASSLDRRNTEAFF. CDR3 coding DNA: TGCGCCAGCAGCCTGGATCGGAGGAACACTGAAGCTTTCTTT.

V is TRBV7-2 and J is TRBJ2-7; the D gene could be TRBD1 or TRBD2 (5 bases each). In germline, CDR1 is SGHTA, CDR2 FQGNSA. Trimming stripped 4 bases from V and 0 bases from J, with 16 bases between. This CDR3 region has 16 residues. The CDR3 spells CASSYHPGRGSYEQYF. The DNA of the CDR3 is TGTGCCAGCAGCTACCACCCGGGACGGGGCTCCTACGAGCAGTACTTC.

This clone was found a few times. The V and J genes are TRBV7-2 and TRBJ2-5, with D maybe TRBD1 (5 bases). The germline V gene encodes CDR1 SGHTA and CDR2 FQGNSA. Trimming left V 5 bases short and J 5 bases short, with 18 bases between. CDR3 length: 15 amino acids. The CDR3 loop reads CASSLLGAGRETQYF. The CDR3 nucleotides read TGTGCCAGCAGCCTCCTTGGGGCCGGGCGGGAGACCCAGTACTTC.

J is TRBJ2-5 and V is TRBV7-2; 8 bases are a match to TRBD1. V trimming: 3 bases; J trimming: 5 bases; junction bases outside the gene matches: 8. There are 15 residues in the CDR3. Per the germline V gene, CDR1 is SGHTA and CDR2 is FQGNSA. The CDR3 loop reads CASSLQGARIETQYF. For the CDR3, the DNA is TGTGCCAGCAGCTTGCAGGGGGCAAGAATCGAGACCCAGTACTTC.

Points on this clone: Other nucleotide sequences from this sample produce the same CDR3. The chain recombines TRBV5-6 with TRBJ2-3, with a weak D call TRBD1 (5 bases). Germline V gives CDR1 SGHDT, CDR2 YYEEEE. The CDR3 has 13 amino acids. Deletions cut 2 bases from V and 3 bases from J, with 7 bases between. CDR3 nucleotide sequence: TGTGCCAGCAGCTTAGACAGAACAGATACGCAGTATTTT. As protein: CASSLDRTDTQYF.

This chain connects TRBV7-9 to TRBJ2-1, with TRBD2 matching over 7 bases. Trimming removed 2 bases from V and 7 bases from J; junction bases left unmatched: 5. Germline V CDR1 and CDR2: SEHNR, FQNEAQ (reference sequence). There are 14 residues in the CDR3. CDR3 nucleotide sequence: TGTGCCAGCAGCTTATTCGGGAGGAGGAATGAGCAGTTCTTC. This sequence encodes CASSLFGRRNEQFF.

V is TRBV27 and J is TRBJ2-7, with TRBD2 matching over 10 bases. Germline CDR1 and CDR2: MNHEY and SMNVEV (reference sequence). Trimming took 5 bases from V and 0 from J; bases not matched to a gene: 10. The CDR3 extends over 17 amino acids. The CDR3 nucleotides read TGTGCCAGCAGTAAACAATCCACTAGCGGGACCTCCTACGAGCAGTACTTC. Amino acid sequence: CASSKQSTSGTSYEQYF.

This clone has more than one count but fewer than ten. V is TRBV2 and J is TRBJ2-1; unclear D gene. Germline V lookup: CDR1 SNHLY, CDR2 FYNNEI. This CDR3 has 12 amino acids. Trimming removed 2 bases from V and 2 bases from J, with 1 base in between. As DNA, the CDR3 is TGTGCCAGCAGTGAACCCTACAATGAGCAGTTCTTC. Translating gives CASSEPYNEQFF. Full variable domain (outside the CDR3, taken from reference TRBV2 and TRBJ2-1): EPEVTQTPSHQVTQMGQEVILRCVPISNHLYFYWYRQILGQKVEFLVSFYNNEISEKSEIFDDQFSVERPDGSNFTLKIRSTKLEDSAMYFCASSEPYNEQFFGPGTRLTVL.

This clone turned up a few times. The chain joins TRBV29-1 to TRBJ2-3, with TRBD2 matching over 7 bases. Germline trimming cut 6 bases from V and 7 bases from J; bases unmatched to any gene: 7. CDR1 is SQVTM, CDR2 ANQGSEA, per germline. This CDR3 region has 12 residues. Written as DNA, the CDR3 is TGCAGCGTCGGGGGAGGGACTTATACGCAGTATTTT. Translating gives CSVGGGTYTQYF.